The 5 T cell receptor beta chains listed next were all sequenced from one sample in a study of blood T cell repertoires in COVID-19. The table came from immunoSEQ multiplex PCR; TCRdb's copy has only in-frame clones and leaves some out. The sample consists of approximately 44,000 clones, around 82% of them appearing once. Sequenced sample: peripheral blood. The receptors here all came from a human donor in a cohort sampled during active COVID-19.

This CDR3 reads CASSQGVAGGTDTQYF. The DNA for the CDR3 is TGTGCCAGCAGCCAAGGGGTAGCGGGGGGCACAGATACGCAGTATTTT. This sequence joins TRBV3-1 (or the pseudogene TRBV3-2) and TRBJ2-3; TRBD2 aligns across 9 bases. This CDR3 has 16 residues. From germline, CDR1 is LGHDT and CDR2 YNNKEL (reference sequence). The ends lost 1 base at V and 1 base at J; junction bases unmatched: 3.

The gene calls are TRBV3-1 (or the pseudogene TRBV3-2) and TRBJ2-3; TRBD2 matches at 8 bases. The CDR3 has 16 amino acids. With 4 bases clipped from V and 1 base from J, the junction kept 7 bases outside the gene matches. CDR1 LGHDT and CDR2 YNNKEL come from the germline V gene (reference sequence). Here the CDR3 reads CASSPRSGGRTDTQYF. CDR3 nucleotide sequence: TGTGCCAGCAGCCCCCGGAGCGGGGGCCGCACAGATACGCAGTATTTT.

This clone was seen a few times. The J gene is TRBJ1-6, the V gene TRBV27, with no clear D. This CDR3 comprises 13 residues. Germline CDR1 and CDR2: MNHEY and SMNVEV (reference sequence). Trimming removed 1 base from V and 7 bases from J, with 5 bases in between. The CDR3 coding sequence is TGTGCCAGCAGTTTATACAGAAATTCACCCCTCCACTTT. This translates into CASSLYRNSPLHF.

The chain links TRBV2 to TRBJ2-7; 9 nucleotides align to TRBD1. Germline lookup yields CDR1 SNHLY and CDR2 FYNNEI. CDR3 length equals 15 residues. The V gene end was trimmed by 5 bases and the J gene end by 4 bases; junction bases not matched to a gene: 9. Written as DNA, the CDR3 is TGTGCCAGCAGTAAATCCGGGACAGGGTCGTACGAGCAGTACTTC. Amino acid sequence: CASSKSGTGSYEQYF.

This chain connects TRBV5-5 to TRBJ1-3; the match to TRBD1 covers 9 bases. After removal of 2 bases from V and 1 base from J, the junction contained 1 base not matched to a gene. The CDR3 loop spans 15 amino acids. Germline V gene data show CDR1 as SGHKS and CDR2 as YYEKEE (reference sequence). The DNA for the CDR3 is TGTGCCAGCAGCTTTGGGACAGGGTCTGGAAACACCATATATTTT. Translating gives CASSFGTGSGNTIYF.